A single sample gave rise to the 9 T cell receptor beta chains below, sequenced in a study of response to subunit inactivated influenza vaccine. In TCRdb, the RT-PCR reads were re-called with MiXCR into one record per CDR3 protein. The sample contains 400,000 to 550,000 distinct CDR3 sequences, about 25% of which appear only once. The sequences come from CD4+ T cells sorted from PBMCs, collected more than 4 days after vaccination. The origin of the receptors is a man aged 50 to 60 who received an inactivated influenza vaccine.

CDR3 in DNA: TGTGCCAGCAACCGGGCAGGAGAGAATTCACCCCTCCACTTT. Its translation: CASNRAGENSPLHF. This sequence joins TRBV2 and TRBJ1-6; D unclear. This CDR3 spans 14 amino acids. Per the germline V gene, CDR1 is SNHLY and CDR2 is FYNNEI. V was clipped by 7 bases and J by 7 bases, with 14 bases between them.

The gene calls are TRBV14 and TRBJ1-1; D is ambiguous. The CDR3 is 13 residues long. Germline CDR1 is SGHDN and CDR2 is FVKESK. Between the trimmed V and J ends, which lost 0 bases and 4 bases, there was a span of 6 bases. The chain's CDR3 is CASSQDRVTEAFF. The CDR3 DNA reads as TGTGCCAGCAGCCAAGATCGCGTCACTGAAGCTTTCTTT.

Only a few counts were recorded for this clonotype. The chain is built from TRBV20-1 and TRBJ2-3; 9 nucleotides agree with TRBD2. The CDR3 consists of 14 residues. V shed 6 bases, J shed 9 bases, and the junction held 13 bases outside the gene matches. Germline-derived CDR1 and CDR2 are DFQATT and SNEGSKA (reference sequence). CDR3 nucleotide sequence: TGCAGTGCGCGGACTAGCGCGGGTCTAAGGACGCAGTATTTT. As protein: CSARTSAGLRTQYF.

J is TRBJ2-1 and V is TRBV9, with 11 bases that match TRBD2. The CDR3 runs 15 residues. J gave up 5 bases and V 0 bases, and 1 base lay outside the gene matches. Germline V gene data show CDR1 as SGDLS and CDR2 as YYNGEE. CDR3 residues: CASSVELAGDNEQFF. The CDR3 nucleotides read TGTGCCAGCAGCGTAGAACTAGCGGGAGACAATGAGCAGTTCTTC.

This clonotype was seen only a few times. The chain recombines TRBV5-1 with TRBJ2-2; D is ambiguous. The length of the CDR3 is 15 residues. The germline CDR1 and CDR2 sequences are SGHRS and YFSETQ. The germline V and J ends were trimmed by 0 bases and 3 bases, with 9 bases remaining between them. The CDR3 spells CASSLGVVDTGELFF. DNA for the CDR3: TGCGCCAGCAGCTTGGGGGTCGTCGACACCGGGGAGCTGTTTTTT. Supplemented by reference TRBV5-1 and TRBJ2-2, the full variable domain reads KAGVTQTPRYLIKTRGQQVTLSCSPISGHRSVSWYQQTPGQGLQFLFEYFSETQRNKGNFPGRFSGRQFSNSRSEMNVSTLELGDSALYLCASSLGVVDTGELFFGEGSRLTVL.

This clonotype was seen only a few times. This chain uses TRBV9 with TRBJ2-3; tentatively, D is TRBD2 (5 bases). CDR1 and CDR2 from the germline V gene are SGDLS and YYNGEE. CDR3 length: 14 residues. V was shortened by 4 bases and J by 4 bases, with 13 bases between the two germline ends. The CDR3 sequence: CASSLFGVSDTQYF. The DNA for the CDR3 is TGTGCCAGCAGCCTTTTCGGGGTGTCAGATACGCAGTATTTT.

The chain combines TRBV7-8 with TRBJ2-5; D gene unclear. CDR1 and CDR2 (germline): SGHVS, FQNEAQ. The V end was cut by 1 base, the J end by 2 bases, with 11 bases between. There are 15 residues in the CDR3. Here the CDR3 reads CASSLVLVGQETQYF. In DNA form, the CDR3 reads TGTGCCAGCAGCTTAGTTTTGGTCGGTCAAGAGACCCAGTACTTC. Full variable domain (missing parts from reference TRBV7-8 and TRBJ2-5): GAGVSQSPRYKVAKRGQDVALRCDPISGHVSLFWYQQALGQGPEFLTYFQNEAQLDKSGLPSDRFFAERPEGSVSTLKIQRTQQEDSAVYLCASSLVLVGQETQYFGPGTRLLVL.

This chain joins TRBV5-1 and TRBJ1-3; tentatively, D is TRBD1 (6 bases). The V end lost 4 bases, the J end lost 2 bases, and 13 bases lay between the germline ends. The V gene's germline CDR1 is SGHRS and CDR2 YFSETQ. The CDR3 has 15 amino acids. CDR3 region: CASSPGGSPGNTIYF. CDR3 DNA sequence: TGCGCCAGCAGCCCGGGGGGCTCTCCTGGAAACACCATATATTTT.

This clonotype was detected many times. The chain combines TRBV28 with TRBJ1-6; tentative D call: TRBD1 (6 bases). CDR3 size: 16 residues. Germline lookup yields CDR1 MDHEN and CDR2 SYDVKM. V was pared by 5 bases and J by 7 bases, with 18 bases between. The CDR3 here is CASSAAGAESNSPLHF. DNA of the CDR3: TGTGCCAGCAGTGCAGCGGGGGCGGAGTCAAATTCACCCCTCCACTTT. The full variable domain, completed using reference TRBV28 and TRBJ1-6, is DVKVTQSSRYLVKRTGEKVFLECVQDMDHENMFWYRQDPGLGLRLIYFSYDVKMKEKGDIPEGYSVSREKKERFSLILESASTNQTSMYLCASSAAGAESNSPLHFGNGTRLTVT.